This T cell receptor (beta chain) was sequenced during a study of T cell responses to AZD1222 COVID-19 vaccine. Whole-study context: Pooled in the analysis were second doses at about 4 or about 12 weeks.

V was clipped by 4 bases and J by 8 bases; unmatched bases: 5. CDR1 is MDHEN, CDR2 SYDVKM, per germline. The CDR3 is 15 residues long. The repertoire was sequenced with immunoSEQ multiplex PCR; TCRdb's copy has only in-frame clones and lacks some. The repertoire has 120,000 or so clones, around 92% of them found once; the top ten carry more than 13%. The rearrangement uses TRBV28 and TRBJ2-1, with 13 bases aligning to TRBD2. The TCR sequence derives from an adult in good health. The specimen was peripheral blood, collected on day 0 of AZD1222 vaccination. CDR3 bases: TGTGCCAGCAGTTCTCCCGGACTAGCGGGGGATGAGCAGTTCTTC. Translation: CASSSPGLAGDEQFF.